Below, 23 T cell receptor beta chains from the same sample are listed, as sequenced in a study of shared clonotypes between healthy human individuals. Profiled with immunoSEQ multiplex PCR; TCRdb holds only in-frame clones, not every one. Of about 1 million clones listed, approximately 70% are singletons. The sample consisted of memory CD4+ T cells sorted from blood. Documented subset: CD45RA-negative fraction. All receptors derive from a young man in good health.

This clone was seen only once. The V and J genes are TRBV10-3 and TRBJ1-4; tentatively, D is TRBD1 (6 bases). V lost 4 bases and J 3 bases, leaving 9 bases between the germline ends. CDR3 length: 14 residues. Germline CDR1 ENHRY, CDR2 SYGVKD. The CDR3 sequence: CAISAGGPNEKLFF. The CDR3 DNA reads TGTGCCATCAGTGCGGGGGGCCCTAATGAAAAACTGTTTTTT.

This rearrangement joins TRBV15 to TRBJ1-3; 7 nucleotides match TRBD1. This CDR3 comprises 16 residues. The V and J ends lost 5 bases and 0 bases, in that order; junction bases with no gene match: 7. Germline CDR1 and CDR2: LNHNV and YYDKDF (reference sequence). The CDR3, as DNA: TGTGCCACCAGCGGACGGGACAGCCACTCTGGAAACACCATATATTTT. Protein sequence: CATSGRDSHSGNTIYF.

This clone has only a few counts. The chain carries TRBV6-5 and TRBJ2-5; possibly TRBD1 for D (6 bases). Deletions cut 7 bases from V and 9 bases from J, with 24 bases between. This CDR3 spans 15 amino acids. Germline V gene data show CDR1 as MNHEY and CDR2 as SVGAGI. CDR3 bases: TGTGCCAGCAACGAGCCGCCCCAGGGGTGGGTGGCCCAGTACTTC. The encoded protein is CASNEPPQGWVAQYF.

The chain is built from TRBV6-6 and TRBJ2-7, with 7 positions matching TRBD2. J was trimmed by 10 bases and V by 0 bases; bases with no gene match: 9. Germline lookup yields CDR1 MNHNY and CDR2 SVGAGI (reference sequence). This CDR3 spans 14 amino acids. The DNA for the CDR3 is TGTGCCAGCAGTTACTCGAAGCGGGACTTACCTCAGTACTTC. The encoded protein is CASSYSKRDLPQYF.

V and J are TRBV11-2 and TRBJ2-1, with D possibly being TRBD1 (5 bases). The V gene lost 5 bases and the J gene lost 7 bases, with 18 bases spanning the gap. This CDR3 region has 15 residues. The germline V gene has CDR1 SGHAT and CDR2 FQNNGV. The CDR3 is CASSQGPSGPNEQFF. The CDR3, as DNA: TGTGCCAGCAGCCAGGGCCCAAGTGGGCCGAATGAGCAGTTCTTC.

V usage is TRBV14 and J usage is TRBJ2-3; possibly TRBD2 for D (6 bases). The germline CDR1 and CDR2 sequences are SGHDN and FVKESK. V was cut by 4 bases and J by 4 bases, with 15 bases left in between. CDR3 length: 15 residues. The CDR3: CASSRWGVEPDTQYF. CDR3 DNA sequence: TGTGCCAGCAGCCGGTGGGGGGTGGAGCCAGATACGCAGTATTTT. Drawing the rest from reference TRBV14 and TRBJ2-3, the complete variable domain is EAGVTQFPSHSVIEKGQTVTLRCDPISGHDNLYWYRRVMGKEIKFLLHFVKESKQDESGMPNNRFLAERTGGTYSTLKVQPAELEDSGVYFCASSRWGVEPDTQYFGPGTRLTVL.

The V and J genes are TRBV10-2 and TRBJ2-4; no reliable D call. Trimming took 3 bases from V and 3 from J, leaving 9 bases between them. This CDR3 is 14 amino acids long. Looked up from germline, CDR1 is WSHSY and CDR2 is SAAADI. CDR3: CASSDSPGKNIQYF. CDR3 nucleotide sequence: TGCGCCAGCAGTGATAGCCCAGGCAAAAACATTCAGTACTTC.

The chain uses TRBV9 and TRBJ2-4, with TRBD2 matching 11 bases. Trimming took 3 bases from V and 0 from J; bases not matched to a gene: 14. CDR1 is SGDLS and CDR2 is YYNGEE in the germline V gene. This CDR3 is 20 amino acids long. In DNA, the CDR3 is TGTGCCAGCAGCGCGCCAACTAGCGGGGGTCTGGAGCTAGCCAAAAACATTCAGTACTTC. Residues: CASSAPTSGGLELAKNIQYF.

The CDR3 loop is CSARHTGSYPYEQYF. DNA for the CDR3: TGCAGCGCAAGACATACAGGGAGTTACCCCTACGAGCAGTACTTC. The V gene is TRBV29-1, the J gene TRBJ2-7; D might be TRBD1 (6 bases). V was clipped by 7 bases and J by 2 bases, with 21 bases between them. Germline V lookup: CDR1 SQVTM, CDR2 ANQGSEA. The CDR3 length is 15 residues.

The chain links TRBV7-2 to TRBJ1-2, with TRBD1 identical over 12 bases. From germline, CDR1 is SGHTA and CDR2 FQGNSA. V shed 4 bases, J shed 7 bases, and the junction held 10 bases outside the gene matches. The CDR3 runs 16 residues. Here the CDR3 DNA reads TGTGCCAGCAGCTCCGGGACAGGGGGCGCGGATCGTGGCTACACCTTC. Amino acids: CASSSGTGGADRGYTF.

As to this clone: This sample includes further DNA sequences coding for the same CDR3. The chain combines TRBV6-5 with TRBJ2-3, with a possible D match to TRBD2 (5 bases). The CDR3 consists of 12 residues. The germline V and J ends were trimmed by 6 bases and 4 bases, with 8 bases remaining between them. The germline CDR1 and CDR2 sequences are MNHEY and SVGAGI. In DNA, the CDR3 is TGTGCCAGCAGCCCGAGGGCAGATACGCAGTATTTT. Its translation is CASSPRADTQYF.

V gene TRBV5-4 combines with J gene TRBJ2-5; the match to TRBD2 covers 12 bases. This CDR3 region has 16 residues. Looked up from germline, CDR1 is SGHNT and CDR2 is YYREEE (reference sequence). V lost 4 bases, J lost 5 bases, and 9 bases stayed unmatched. The DNA for the CDR3 is TGTGCCAGCAGCCGCCCTAGCGGGGGGGCCGAGGAGACCCAGTACTTC. This sequence encodes CASSRPSGGAEETQYF.

This chain uses TRBV28 with TRBJ1-2, with TRBD1 matching over 7 bases. The CDR3 spans 16 residues. Unmatched junction bases numbered 11, after V lost 3 bases and J lost 4 bases. CDR1 MDHEN and CDR2 SYDVKM come from the germline V gene. CDR3 protein: CASSFRRQGGFYGYTF. The CDR3 region has the DNA TGTGCCAGCAGTTTCCGCCGACAGGGAGGGTTCTATGGCTACACCTTC.

This clone was counted a single time. The chain combines TRBV2 with TRBJ2-5; 10 bases line up with TRBD2. The end of the DNA aligns better with TRBJ2-7, so the J call may be wrong. Germline V lookup: CDR1 SNHLY, CDR2 FYNNEI. The CDR3 consists of 14 residues. CDR3 bases: TGTGCCAGCAGTCCGACTAGCGGGTTCTACGAGCAGTACTTC. As protein: CASSPTSGFYEQYF.

This clone was detected a few times. The chain has TRBV6-5 and TRBJ1-4; tentative D call: TRBD1 (5 bases). Germline V gives CDR1 MNHEY, CDR2 SVGAGI. The CDR3 sequence is 14 residues long. Trimming took 4 bases from V and 4 from J, leaving 10 bases between them. The CDR3 DNA follows: TGTGCCAGCAGTTCCCGGGGCCGTAATGAAAAACTGTTTTTT. Translating it yields CASSSRGRNEKLFF.

V usage is TRBV7-2 and J usage is TRBJ2-4; TRBD1 aligns across 7 bases. Germline loops: CDR1 SGHTA, CDR2 FQGNSA. The CDR3 runs 16 residues. Trimming took 5 bases from V and 7 from J; bases not matched to a gene: 14. In nucleotides, the CDR3 is TGTGCCAGCAGCGGGGGCGGACAGGTCGTGAACAACATTCAGTACTTC. Translation: CASSGGGQVVNNIQYF.

The V gene is TRBV5-1, the J gene TRBJ2-3; 8 bases align to TRBD2. J gave up 1 base and V 5 bases, and 9 bases lay outside the gene matches. CDR3 length: 16 amino acids. The germline V gene has CDR1 SGHRS and CDR2 YFSETQ. CDR3 loop: CASSPNGGAGTDTQYF. In nucleotides, the CDR3 is TGCGCCAGCAGTCCAAACGGGGGGGCCGGCACAGATACGCAGTATTTT.

The sample holds one count of this clone. Other nucleotide sequences in the sample specify the same CDR3. V and J are TRBV10-1 and TRBJ2-3; D ambiguous. This CDR3 has 13 amino acids. The germline V gene has CDR1 WNHNN and CDR2 SYGVQD (reference sequence). Trimming left V 0 bases short and J 0 bases short, with 1 base between. CDR3 DNA sequence: TGCGCCAGCAGTGAGTCTAGCACAGATACGCAGTATTTT. This encodes CASSESSTDTQYF.

The chain carries TRBV5-1 and TRBJ2-1; 13 nucleotides match TRBD2. Germline CDR1 is SGHRS and CDR2 is YFSETQ. With V trimmed by 4 bases and J by 4 bases, 2 bases remained unmatched. This CDR3 region has 15 residues. CDR3 DNA: TGCGCCAGCAGCCAGGGACTAGCGGGGTACAATGAGCAGTTCTTC. Amino acid sequence: CASSQGLAGYNEQFF.

As to this clone: The identical CDR3 is also encoded by other nucleotide sequences in the sample. The chain links TRBV9 to TRBJ2-5; TRBD2 matches at 11 bases. Trimming removed 0 bases from V and 0 bases from J; junction bases left unmatched: 10. This CDR3 has 19 residues. Germline values: CDR1 SGDLS, CDR2 YYNGEE. CDR3 in amino acids: CASSVGLLAGGWYQETQYF. The CDR3 DNA is TGTGCCAGCAGCGTAGGACTCCTAGCGGGGGGCTGGTACCAAGAGACCCAGTACTTC.

The rearrangement joins TRBV5-1 to TRBJ2-3; TRBD2 might be the D (6 bases). Trimming left V 0 bases short and J 3 bases short, with 14 bases between. The CDR3 runs 16 residues. Germline V CDR1 and CDR2: SGHRS, YFSETQ. CDR3 in amino acids: CASSLGSAGMTDTQYF. The CDR3 DNA sequence: TGCGCCAGCAGCTTGGGTTCGGCGGGGATGACAGATACGCAGTATTTT.

V usage is TRBV10-1 and J usage is TRBJ1-6; the match to TRBD1 covers 8 bases. The CDR3 has 14 residues. Looked up from germline, CDR1 is WNHNN and CDR2 is SYGVQD (reference sequence). The V gene end was trimmed by 7 bases and the J gene end by 5 bases; junction bases not matched to a gene: 4. In nucleotides, the CDR3 is TGCGCCAGCAAAGCGACAGGGGATAATTCACCCCTCCACTTT. Its translation is CASKATGDNSPLHF.

This chain uses TRBV5-4 with TRBJ2-5; 8 bases match TRBD1. V was pared by 4 bases and J by 1 base, with 12 bases of the junction left unmatched. Germline assignment: CDR1 SGHNT and CDR2 YYREEE (reference sequence). The CDR3 runs 17 residues. This CDR3 reads CASSRPPTGAAQETQYF. Written as DNA, the CDR3 is TGTGCCAGCAGCCGACCCCCGACAGGGGCCGCCCAAGAGACCCAGTACTTC. Full variable domain (remainder filled in from reference TRBV5-4 and TRBJ2-5): ETGVTQSPTHLIKTRGQQVTLRCSSQSGHNTVSWYQQALGQGPQFIFQYYREEENGRGNFPPRFSGLQFPNYSSELNVNALELDDSALYLCASSRPPTGAAQETQYFGPGTRLLVL.